What follows are 4 T cell receptor beta chains derived from one specimen sequenced in a study of shared clonotypes between healthy human individuals (dated by TCRdb to the early 2020s). Library generation was performed with the immunoSEQ multiplex PCR assay. The source is immuneACCESS, and TCRdb retained only in-frame sequences with V and J called. Part of the clones is not carried over; for the studies checked, unresolved V genes explain less than half of this, and the remainder is unexplained. Within this sample are about 450,000 clones, with 79% of them counted one time only. More than 10% of the sample belongs to the ten largest clones. The specimen sequenced was PBMCs. These receptor sequences come from a woman in her forties in good health. Some clones in this sample may be carry-over from other donors' samples.

The rearrangement links TRBV19 to TRBJ1-1; 7 bases fit TRBD1. The junction had 9 bases not matched to a gene; V was cut back by 4 bases and J by 4 bases. Germline-derived CDR1 and CDR2 are LNHDA and SQIVND (reference sequence). The CDR3 is made up of 15 amino acids. The CDR3 loop is CASSKTGAGSTEAFF. CDR3 sequence (DNA): TGTGCCAGTAGTAAAACAGGGGCCGGGAGCACTGAAGCTTTCTTT.

The sample holds a few counts of this clone. CDR3 amino acids: CASSLGQIEQFF. The CDR3 DNA reads as TGTGCCAGCAGCCTAGGACAGATTGAGCAGTTCTTC. J is TRBJ2-1 and V is TRBV11-1, with TRBD1 as a possible D gene (6 bases). The germline gives CDR1 SGHAT, CDR2 FQDESV (reference sequence). The V and J ends lost 5 bases and 9 bases respectively, with 11 bases between them. There are 12 residues in the CDR3.

The chain uses TRBV11-2 and TRBJ2-7; D uncertain. This CDR3 has 14 residues. The germline V and J ends were trimmed by 0 bases and 3 bases, with 9 bases remaining between them. Per the germline V gene, CDR1 is SGHAT and CDR2 is FQNNGV. The CDR3 here is CASSLDGKDYEQYF. CDR3 nucleotide sequence: TGTGCCAGCAGCTTAGATGGGAAGGACTACGAGCAGTACTTC.

This chain connects TRBV29-1 to TRBJ2-5; 10 nucleotides align to TRBD1. V shed 6 bases, J shed 5 bases, and the junction held 9 bases outside the gene matches. CDR1 SQVTM and CDR2 ANQGSEA come from the germline V gene. This CDR3 region has 14 residues. The CDR3 DNA sequence: TGCAGCGTGGTCACGGACAGGGGGTCGGAGACCCAGTACTTC. It is translated as CSVVTDRGSETQYF. Full variable domain (missing parts from reference TRBV29-1 and TRBJ2-5): SAVISQKPSRDICQRGTSLTIQCQVDSQVTMMFWYRQQPGQSLTLIATANQGSEATYESGFVIDKFPISRPNLTFSTLTVSNMSPEDSSIYLCSVVTDRGSETQYFGPGTRLLVL.